What follows are 7 T cell receptor beta chains derived from one specimen sequenced in a study of T-cell reconstitution after alpha-beta-depleted transplantation in children. Unique molecular identifiers were incorporated when the TCRbeta library was constructed. TCRdb ran MiXCR on the PCR reads and lists one entry per CDR3 protein. Altogether a few hundred thousand distinct CDR3 sequences are present, around 21% being singletons, with the ten largest covering around 3.9%. The sample consisted of PBMCs from the stem cell graft donor, taken from the stem cell graft. These TCRs come from a human donor who donated a stem cell graft to a child with acute myeloid leukemia.

This clonotype was found many times. The CDR3 is CASSYSEGVDTQYF. The DNA for the CDR3 is TGTGCCAGCAGTTACTCGGAGGGGGTGGATACGCAGTATTTT. The genes are TRBV6-5 and TRBJ2-3; D tentatively reads TRBD1 or TRBD2 (6 bases each). V lost 0 bases, J lost 6 bases, and 10 bases lay in between. Germline CDR1 and CDR2: MNHEY and SVGAGI. This CDR3 contains 14 residues.

This rearrangement joins TRBV5-1 to TRBJ1-1; D gene ambiguous. CDR1 SGHRS and CDR2 YFSETQ come from the germline V gene. V was trimmed by 1 base and J by 0 bases, leaving 7 bases between them. The CDR3 extends over 14 amino acids. This chain's CDR3 is CASSLTEMNTEAFF. The CDR3 coding sequence is TGCGCCAGCAGCTTGACAGAGATGAACACTGAAGCTTTCTTT.

This clonotype was seen ten or more times. The chain combines TRBV12-3 or TRBV12-4 with TRBJ2-1; weak D call: TRBD1 (6 bases). The CDR3 totals 13 residues. Trimming took 3 bases from V and 6 from J, leaving 9 bases between them. CDR3 loop: CASSFRGGNEQFF. In nucleotides, the CDR3 is TGTGCCAGCAGTTTCAGAGGGGGCAATGAGCAGTTCTTC.

This clonotype was detected many times. This chain connects TRBV27 to TRBJ2-7; no firm D call. The CDR3 totals 13 residues. Germline CDR1 MNHEY, CDR2 SMNVEV (reference sequence). V shed 6 bases and J shed 3 bases, with 12 bases lying between them. CDR3 region: CASRNSDNYEQYF. The CDR3 bases are TGTGCCAGCAGAAATTCCGACAACTACGAGCAGTACTTC.

This clonotype was seen at least ten times. The chain joins TRBV25-1 to TRBJ2-7; D is possibly TRBD1 (6 bases). Looked up from germline, CDR1 is MGHDK and CDR2 is SYGVNS. The CDR3 covers 15 residues. V lost 4 bases to trimming and J lost 4 bases, with 17 bases between them. The CDR3 reads CASSAPSRDIYEQYF. The DNA for the CDR3 is TGTGCCAGCAGTGCTCCCTCCCGGGACATATACGAGCAGTACTTC.

CDR3 loop: CASSQEVSNQPQHF. The CDR3 DNA follows: TGTGCCAGCAGCCAAGAAGTAAGCAATCAGCCCCAGCATTTT. The chain employs TRBV3-1 and TRBJ1-5; D remains unclear. CDR1 and CDR2 (germline): LGHDT, YNNKEL (reference sequence). CDR3 size: 14 residues. V was trimmed by 0 bases and J by 1 base, leaving 4 bases between them.

This clonotype was seen a few times. The rearrangement uses TRBV6-2 or TRBV6-3 and TRBJ1-1; possibly TRBD1 for D (6 bases). Germline-derived CDR1 and CDR2 are MNHEY and SVGEGT. The length of the CDR3 is 13 residues. Deletions cut 6 bases from V and 8 bases from J, with 16 bases between. DNA of the CDR3: TGTGCCAGCAGACAAGGGGGTATCGACGAAGCTTTCTTT. Its protein product is CASRQGGIDEAFF.